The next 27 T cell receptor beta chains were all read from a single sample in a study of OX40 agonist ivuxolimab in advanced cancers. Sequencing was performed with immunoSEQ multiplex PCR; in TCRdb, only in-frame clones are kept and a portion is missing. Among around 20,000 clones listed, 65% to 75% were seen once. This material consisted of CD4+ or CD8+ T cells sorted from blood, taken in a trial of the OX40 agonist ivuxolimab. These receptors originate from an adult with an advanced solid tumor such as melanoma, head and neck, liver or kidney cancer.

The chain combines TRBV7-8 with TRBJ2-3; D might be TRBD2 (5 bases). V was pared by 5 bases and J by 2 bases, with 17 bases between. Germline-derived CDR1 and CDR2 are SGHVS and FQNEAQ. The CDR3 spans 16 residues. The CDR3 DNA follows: TGTGCCAGCAGCCCAGCAGCGGAAGGATTCACAGATACGCAGTATTTT. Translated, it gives CASSPAAEGFTDTQYF.

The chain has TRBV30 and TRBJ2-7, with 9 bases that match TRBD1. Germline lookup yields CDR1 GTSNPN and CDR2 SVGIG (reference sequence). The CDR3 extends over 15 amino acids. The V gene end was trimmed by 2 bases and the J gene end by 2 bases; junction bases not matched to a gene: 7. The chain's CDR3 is CAWSRATGGPYEQYF. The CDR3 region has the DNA TGTGCCTGGAGTAGAGCGACAGGGGGGCCCTACGAGCAGTACTTC.

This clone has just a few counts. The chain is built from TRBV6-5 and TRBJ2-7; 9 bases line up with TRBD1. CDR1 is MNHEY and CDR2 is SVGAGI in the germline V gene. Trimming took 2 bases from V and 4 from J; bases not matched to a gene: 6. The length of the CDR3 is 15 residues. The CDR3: CASSYDGTGSYEQYF. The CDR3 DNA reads TGTGCCAGCAGTTACGATGGGACAGGGAGTTACGAGCAGTACTTC.

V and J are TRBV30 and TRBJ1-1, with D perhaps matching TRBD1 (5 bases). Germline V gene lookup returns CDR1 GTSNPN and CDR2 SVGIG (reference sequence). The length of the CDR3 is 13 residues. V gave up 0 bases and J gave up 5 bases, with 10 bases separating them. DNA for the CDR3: TGTGCCTGGAGTGTCGGGCCAGGGACTGAAGCTTTCTTT. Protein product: CAWSVGPGTEAFF.

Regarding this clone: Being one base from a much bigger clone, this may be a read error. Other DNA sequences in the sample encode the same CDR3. CDR3 protein: CASSYSRSHGYTF. The CDR3 bases are TGTGCCAGTAGTTACTCCAGATCCCATGGCTACACCTTC. V and J are TRBV6-5 and TRBJ1-2; D is unclear. The CDR3 has 13 residues. Germline CDR1 and CDR2: MNHEY and SVGAGI.

CDR3 amino acids: CASREDREETQYF. In nucleotides, the CDR3 is TGTGCCAGCAGGGAGGACAGGGAAGAGACCCAGTACTTC. The chain has TRBV28 and TRBJ2-5; TRBD1 matches at 8 bases. Germline V gives CDR1 MDHEN, CDR2 SYDVKM. With V trimmed by 6 bases and J by 3 bases, 3 bases remained unmatched. The CDR3 loop spans 13 amino acids.

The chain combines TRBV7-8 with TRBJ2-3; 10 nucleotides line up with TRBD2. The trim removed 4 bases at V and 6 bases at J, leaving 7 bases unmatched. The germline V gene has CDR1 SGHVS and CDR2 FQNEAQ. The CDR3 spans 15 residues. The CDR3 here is CASSSPLAGVDTQYF. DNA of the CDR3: TGTGCCAGCAGCTCCCCTCTAGCGGGAGTGGATACGCAGTATTTT.

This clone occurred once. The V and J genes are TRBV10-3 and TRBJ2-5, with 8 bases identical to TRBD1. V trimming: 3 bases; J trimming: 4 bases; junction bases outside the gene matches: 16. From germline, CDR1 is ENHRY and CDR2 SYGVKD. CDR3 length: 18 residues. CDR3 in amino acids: CAISDWGSMDRAGETQYF. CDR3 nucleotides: TGTGCCATCAGTGACTGGGGCTCAATGGACAGGGCGGGAGAGACCCAGTACTTC.

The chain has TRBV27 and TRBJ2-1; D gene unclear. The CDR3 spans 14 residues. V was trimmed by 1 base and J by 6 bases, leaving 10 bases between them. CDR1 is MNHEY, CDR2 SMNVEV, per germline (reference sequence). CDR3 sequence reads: CASSLYHGRNEQFF. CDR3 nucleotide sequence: TGTGCCAGCAGTTTATACCATGGACGCAATGAGCAGTTCTTC.

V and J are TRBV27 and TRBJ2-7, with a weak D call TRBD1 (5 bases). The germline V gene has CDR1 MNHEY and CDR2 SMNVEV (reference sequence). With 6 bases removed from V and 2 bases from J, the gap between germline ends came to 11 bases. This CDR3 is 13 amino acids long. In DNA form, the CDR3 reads TGTGCCAGCAGGTCAGGGTTAGCCTACGAGCAGTACTTC. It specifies CASRSGLAYEQYF.

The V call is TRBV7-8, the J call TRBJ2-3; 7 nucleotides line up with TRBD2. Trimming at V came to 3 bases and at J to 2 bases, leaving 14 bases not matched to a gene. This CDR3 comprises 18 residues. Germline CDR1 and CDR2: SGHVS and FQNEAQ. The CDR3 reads CASSFETEAGVYTDTQYF. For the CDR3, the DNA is TGTGCCAGCAGCTTCGAAACGGAGGCGGGGGTTTACACAGATACGCAGTATTTT.

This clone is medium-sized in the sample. This chain's CDR3 is CASSSPQGNEKLFF. In nucleotides, the CDR3 is TGTGCCAGCAGCTCGCCACAGGGAAATGAAAAACTGTTTTTT. The V gene is TRBV7-9, the J gene TRBJ1-4, with D possibly matching TRBD1 (6 bases). The V gene's germline CDR1 is SEHNR and CDR2 FQNEAQ (reference sequence). The CDR3 is 14 amino acids. Trimming pared 4 bases from V and 5 bases from J, leaving 11 bases between.

In DNA form, the CDR3 reads TGTGCCAGCGGCAGTGGGACAGTCCCCACTGAAGCTTTCTTT. Translation: CASGSGTVPTEAFF. The rearrangement joins TRBV27 to TRBJ1-1; TRBD1 aligns across 7 bases. Germline CDR1 reads MNHEY; CDR2 reads SMNVEV (reference sequence). With 8 bases clipped from V and 4 bases from J, the junction kept 10 bases outside the gene matches. The length of the CDR3 is 14 residues.

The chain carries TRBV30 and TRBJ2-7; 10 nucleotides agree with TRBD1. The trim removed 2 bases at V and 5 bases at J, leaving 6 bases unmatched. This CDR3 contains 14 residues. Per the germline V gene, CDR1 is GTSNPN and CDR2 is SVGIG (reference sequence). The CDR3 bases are TGTGCCTGGAGTCCGGGACAGGGGAACGACGAGCAGTACTTC. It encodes CAWSPGQGNDEQYF.

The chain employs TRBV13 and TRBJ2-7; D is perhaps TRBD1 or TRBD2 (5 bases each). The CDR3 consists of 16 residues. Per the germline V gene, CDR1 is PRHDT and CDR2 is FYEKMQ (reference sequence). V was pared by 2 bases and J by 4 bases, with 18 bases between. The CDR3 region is CASSLLGVEPMYEQYF. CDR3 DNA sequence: TGTGCCAGCAGCTTACTGGGGGTGGAACCAATGTACGAGCAGTACTTC.

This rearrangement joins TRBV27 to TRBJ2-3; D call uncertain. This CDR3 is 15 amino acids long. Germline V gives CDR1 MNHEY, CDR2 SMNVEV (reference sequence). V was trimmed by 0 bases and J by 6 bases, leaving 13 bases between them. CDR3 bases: TGTGCCAGCAGTTTATCGGGCAGCCTGGGTGATACGCAGTATTTT. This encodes CASSLSGSLGDTQYF.

In nucleotides, the CDR3 is TGTGCCTGGAGAGAGCAGGGAACCTACGAGCAGTACTTC. Its protein product is CAWREQGTYEQYF. The chain employs TRBV30 and TRBJ2-7; D is possibly TRBD1 (5 bases). The CDR3 sequence is 13 residues long. V lost 3 bases and J lost 2, with 11 bases in between. The germline CDR1 and CDR2 sequences are GTSNPN and SVGIG (reference sequence).

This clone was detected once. The CDR3 here is CASISLGSGQRYNEQFF. As DNA, the CDR3 is TGTGCCAGCATTTCGCTCGGCTCGGGACAGCGTTACAATGAGCAGTTCTTC. The chain carries TRBV27 and TRBJ2-1; TRBD1 aligns across 7 bases. The V segment lost 7 bases and the J segment 4 bases; nucleotides outside the gene matches: 16. Germline V gene lookup returns CDR1 MNHEY and CDR2 SMNVEV (reference sequence). The CDR3 loop spans 17 amino acids.

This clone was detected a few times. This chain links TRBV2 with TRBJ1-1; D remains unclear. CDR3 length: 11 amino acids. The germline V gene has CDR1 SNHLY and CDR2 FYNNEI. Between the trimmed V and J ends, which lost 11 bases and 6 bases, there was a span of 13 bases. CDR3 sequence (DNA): TGTGCCTCATTAGGAGTACCTGAAGCTTTCTTT. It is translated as CASLGVPEAFF.

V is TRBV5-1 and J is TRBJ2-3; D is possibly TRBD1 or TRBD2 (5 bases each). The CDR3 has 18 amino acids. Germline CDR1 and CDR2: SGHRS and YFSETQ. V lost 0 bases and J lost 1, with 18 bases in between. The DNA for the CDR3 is TGCGCCAGCAGCTTGGCCAGGGCTAGCTTGACTGGCACAGATACGCAGTATTTT. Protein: CASSLARASLTGTDTQYF.

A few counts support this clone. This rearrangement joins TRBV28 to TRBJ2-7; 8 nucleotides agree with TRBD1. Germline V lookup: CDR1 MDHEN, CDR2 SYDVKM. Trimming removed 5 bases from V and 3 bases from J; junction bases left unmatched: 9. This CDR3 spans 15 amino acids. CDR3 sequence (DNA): TGTGCCAGCAGTACTTGGACAGGGTACAACTACGAGCAGTACTTC. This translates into CASSTWTGYNYEQYF. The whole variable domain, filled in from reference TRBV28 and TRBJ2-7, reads DVKVTQSSRYLVKRTGEKVFLECVQDMDHENMFWYRQDPGLGLRLIYFSYDVKMKEKGDIPEGYSVSREKKERFSLILESASTNQTSMYLCASSTWTGYNYEQYFGPGTRLTVT.

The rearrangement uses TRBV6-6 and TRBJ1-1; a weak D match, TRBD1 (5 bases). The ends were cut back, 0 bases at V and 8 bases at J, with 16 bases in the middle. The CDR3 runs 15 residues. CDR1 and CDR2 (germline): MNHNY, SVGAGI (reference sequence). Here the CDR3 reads CASSYSQRGDPEAFF. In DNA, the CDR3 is TGTGCCAGCAGTTACTCGCAACGGGGGGATCCCGAAGCTTTCTTT.

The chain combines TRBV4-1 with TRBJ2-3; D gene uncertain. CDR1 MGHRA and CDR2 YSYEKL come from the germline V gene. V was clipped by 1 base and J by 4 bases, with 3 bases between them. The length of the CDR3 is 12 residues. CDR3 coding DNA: TGCGCCAGCAGCCAAGTATCAGATACGCAGTATTTT. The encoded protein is CASSQVSDTQYF.

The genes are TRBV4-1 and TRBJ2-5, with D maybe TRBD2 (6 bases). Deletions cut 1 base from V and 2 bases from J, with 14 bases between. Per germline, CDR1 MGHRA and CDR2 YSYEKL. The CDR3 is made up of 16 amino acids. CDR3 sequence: CASSQVGGREQETQYF. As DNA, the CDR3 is TGCGCCAGCAGCCAAGTCGGGGGTCGGGAACAAGAGACCCAGTACTTC.

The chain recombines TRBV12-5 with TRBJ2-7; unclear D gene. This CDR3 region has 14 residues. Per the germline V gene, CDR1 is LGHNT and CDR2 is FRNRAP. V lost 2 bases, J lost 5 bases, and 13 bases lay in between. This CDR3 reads CASGLSHTLDEQYF. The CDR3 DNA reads TGTGCTAGTGGTTTGTCCCATACTCTCGACGAGCAGTACTTC.

This CDR3 is CASSLLSATGELFF. CDR3 in DNA: TGTGCCAGCAGTTTATTGAGTGCCACCGGGGAGCTGTTTTTT. The chain recombines TRBV28 with TRBJ2-2; unclear D gene. The CDR3 has 14 residues. CDR1 is MDHEN and CDR2 is SYDVKM in the germline V gene. The V end lost 1 base, the J end lost 4 bases, and 7 bases lay between the germline ends. Combining the CDR3 with reference TRBV28 and TRBJ2-2 gives the whole variable domain DVKVTQSSRYLVKRTGEKVFLECVQDMDHENMFWYRQDPGLGLRLIYFSYDVKMKEKGDIPEGYSVSREKKERFSLILESASTNQTSMYLCASSLLSATGELFFGEGSRLTVL.

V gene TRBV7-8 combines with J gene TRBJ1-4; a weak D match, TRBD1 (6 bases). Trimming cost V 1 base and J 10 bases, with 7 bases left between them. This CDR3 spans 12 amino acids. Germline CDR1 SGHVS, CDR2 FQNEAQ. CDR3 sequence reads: CASSLGGGKLFF. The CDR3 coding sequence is TGTGCCAGCAGCTTAGGAGGGGGAAAACTGTTTTTT.